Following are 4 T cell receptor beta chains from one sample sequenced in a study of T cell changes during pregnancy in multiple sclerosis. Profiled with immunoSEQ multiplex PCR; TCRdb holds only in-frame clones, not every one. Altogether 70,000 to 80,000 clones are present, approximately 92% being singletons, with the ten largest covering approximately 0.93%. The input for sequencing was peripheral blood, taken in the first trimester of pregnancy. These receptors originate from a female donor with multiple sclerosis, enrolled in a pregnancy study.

CDR3 DNA: TGTGCCAGCAGGGGCAGGGTGAAGACCCAGTACTTC. This encodes CASRGRVKTQYF. V and J are TRBV2 and TRBJ2-5; D may be TRBD1 (5 bases). The V and J ends lost 6 bases and 6 bases respectively, with 11 bases between them. The CDR3 has 12 residues. Germline CDR1 and CDR2: SNHLY and FYNNEI. Full variable domain (outside the CDR3, taken from reference TRBV2 and TRBJ2-5): EPEVTQTPSHQVTQMGQEVILRCVPISNHLYFYWYRQILGQKVEFLVSFYNNEISEKSEIFDDQFSVERPDGSNFTLKIRSTKLEDSAMYFCASRGRVKTQYFGPGTRLLVL.

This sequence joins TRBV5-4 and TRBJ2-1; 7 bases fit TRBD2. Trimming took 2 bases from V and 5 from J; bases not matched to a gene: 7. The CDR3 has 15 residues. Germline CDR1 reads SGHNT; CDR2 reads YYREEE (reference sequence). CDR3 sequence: CASSLGLADHNEQFF. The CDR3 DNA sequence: TGTGCCAGCAGCTTAGGGCTAGCGGATCACAATGAGCAGTTCTTC.

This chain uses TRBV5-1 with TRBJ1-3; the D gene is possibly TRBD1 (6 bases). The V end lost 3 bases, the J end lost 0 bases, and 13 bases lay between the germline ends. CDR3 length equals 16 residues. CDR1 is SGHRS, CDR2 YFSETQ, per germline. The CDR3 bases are TGCGCCAGCAGCTCGGACAGAATAAACTCTGGAAACACCATATATTTT. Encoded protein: CASSSDRINSGNTIYF. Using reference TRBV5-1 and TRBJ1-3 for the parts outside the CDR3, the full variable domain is KAGVTQTPRYLIKTRGQQVTLSCSPISGHRSVSWYQQTPGQGLQFLFEYFSETQRNKGNFPGRFSGRQFSNSRSEMNVSTLELGDSALYLCASSSDRINSGNTIYFGEGSWLTVV.

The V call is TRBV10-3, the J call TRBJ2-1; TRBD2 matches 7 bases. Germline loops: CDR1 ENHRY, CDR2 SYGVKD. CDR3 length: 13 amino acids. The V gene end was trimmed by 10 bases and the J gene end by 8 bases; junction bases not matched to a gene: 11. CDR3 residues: CATWTSGEDEQFF. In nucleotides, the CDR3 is TGTGCCACCTGGACTAGTGGGGAGGATGAGCAGTTCTTC.